Described below is a single TCR beta chain sequence and its context. Its antigen remains unknown. Investigators merged groups given second doses at roughly 4 or roughly 12 weeks. Some clones are missing from TCRdb's copy, which holds only in-frame ones; the method was immunoSEQ multiplex PCR. Here the sample spans 20,000 to 30,000 clones, around 87% being singletons. This specimen comes from a study of T cell responses to AZD1222 COVID-19 vaccine. Findings of the study overall: Repertoires were collected only later (after the peak T cell response had occurred). Along spike, vaccine-associated CD4 TCRs were found throughout, with dominance at 160-218 and 743-854. Clonal diversity may have been underestimated, and the donors were mostly white British, with more females than males.

The clonotype comes from an adult who received the AZD1222 COVID-19 vaccine. Source: peripheral blood, taken 28 days after the second AZD1222 dose.

The CDR3 loop reads CASSLGGTSGYNEQFF. DNA of the CDR3: TGTGCCAGCAGTTTGGGAGGGACTAGCGGTTACAATGAGCAGTTCTTC. The chain recombines TRBV28 with TRBJ2-1; 11 bases are shared with TRBD2. The CDR3 runs to 16 residues. V shed 3 bases and J 4 bases; nucleotides not matched to a gene: 5. CDR1 is MDHEN and CDR2 is SYDVKM in the germline V gene.